A single sample is the source of the 5 T cell receptor beta chains below, sequenced in a study of CD8 T cells in Susac syndrome. Random hexamers served to reverse transcribe roughly 0.5 to 1 ug RNA. One entry per CDR3 protein, called by TCRdb with MiXCR from the immunoSEQ multiplex PCR reads. The table includes roughly 220,000 distinct CDR3 sequences, around 93% detected once. Sequencing was performed on CD4+ T cells from PBMCs. These receptors originate from a human donor with Susac syndrome.

CDR3 region: CASSVTGMRTYEQYF. Here the CDR3 DNA reads TGTGCCAGTAGTGTGACAGGGATGAGAACCTACGAGCAGTACTTC. The chain combines TRBV19 with TRBJ2-7; 7 nucleotides agree with TRBD1. V shed 5 bases, J shed 2 bases, and the junction held 9 bases outside the gene matches. This CDR3 is 15 amino acids long. The V gene's germline CDR1 is LNHDA and CDR2 SQIVND (reference sequence).

CDR3 sequence reads: CASSSVQGGVYGYTF. DNA for the CDR3: TGTGCCAGCAGCTCCGTACAGGGAGGGGTCTATGGCTACACCTTC. This chain joins TRBV5-4 and TRBJ1-2, with a tentative D call TRBD1 (6 bases). Trimming shortened V by 3 bases and J by 4 bases, and 16 bases separated the two germline ends. CDR1 SGHNT and CDR2 YYREEE come from the germline V gene (reference sequence). The CDR3 is 15 residues long. The complete variable domain, with remaining parts taken from reference TRBV5-4 and TRBJ1-2, reads ETGVTQSPTHLIKTRGQQVTLRCSSQSGHNTVSWYQQALGQGPQFIFQYYREEENGRGNFPPRFSGLQFPNYSSELNVNALELDDSALYLCASSSVQGGVYGYTFGSGTRLTVV.

The chain is built from TRBV11-2 and TRBJ1-6; D possibly corresponds to TRBD1 (5 bases). The CDR3 has 14 amino acids. Trimming left V 9 bases short and J 0 bases short, with 9 bases between. Germline V gene lookup returns CDR1 SGHAT and CDR2 FQNNGV. The CDR3 here is CASPGSSYNSPLHF. CDR3 bases: TGTGCCAGTCCAGGGAGCTCCTATAATTCACCCCTCCACTTT.

This chain links TRBV15 with TRBJ1-6; D uncertain. The CDR3 sequence is 13 residues long. The V gene lost 5 bases and the J gene lost 6 bases, with 8 bases spanning the gap. Germline CDR1 is LNHNV and CDR2 is YYDKDF (reference sequence). The CDR3 is CATSPRLNSPLHF. The CDR3 nucleotides read TGTGCCACCAGCCCGAGGCTTAATTCACCCCTCCACTTT. The whole variable domain, filled in from reference TRBV15 and TRBJ1-6, reads DAMVIQNPRYQVTQFGKPVTLSCSQTLNHNVMYWYQQKSSQAPKLLFHYYDKDFNNEADTPDNFQSRRPNTSFCFLDIRSPGLGDTAMYLCATSPRLNSPLHFGNGTRLTVT.

The chain links TRBV9 to TRBJ2-2; 9 bases are shared with TRBD2. The CDR3 is 16 residues long. J lost 5 bases, V lost 0 bases, and 5 bases had no gene match. CDR1 and CDR2 from the germline V gene are SGDLS and YYNGEE. The CDR3 loop reads CASSVVSGGGTGELFF. In DNA form, the CDR3 reads TGTGCCAGCAGCGTAGTTAGCGGGGGCGGGACCGGGGAGCTGTTTTTT.